This TCR beta chain was recorded in a study of blood T cells in healthy people across ages. Next came a second PCR, run for roughly 7 to 12 cycles, which used a sample-barcoded 5' primer along with a J-beta primer mix. A template-switch adaptor containing 12 random nucleotides labeled each cDNA molecule. TCRdb itself ran the 5' RACE reads through MiXCR, one entry per CDR3 protein. The sample contains 1.5 million to 2 million distinct CDR3 sequences, 35% to 50% of which appear only once. Note on this clonotype: Its target is not known.

Study results and caveats: Roughly linear declines in TCR beta diversity per million T cells occurred with age.

From germline, CDR1 is MGHDK and CDR2 SYGVNS. Trimming took off 3 bases at V and 2 bases at J, with 11 bases between the two ends. The CDR3 is 14 amino acids. Input material: blood. The V gene is TRBV25-1, the J gene TRBJ2-7; no firm D call. The sequence was obtained from a human donor in good health. CDR3 residues: CASSDYEPPYEQYF. The CDR3 DNA follows: TGTGCCAGCAGTGACTATGAGCCCCCCTACGAGCAGTACTTC.